Listed here are 30 T cell receptor beta chains from one sample, sequenced in a study of shared clonotypes between healthy human individuals. Naive CD8 cells lacked CD45RO and underwent positive selection for CCR7, leaving out terminally differentiated effector memory CD45RA+ cells. Clones were sequenced by immunoSEQ multiplex PCR, and TCRdb holds only the in-frame ones, with some missing. The table shows 1.5 million to 2.5 million clones, with approximately 94% occurring only once. Sequences were obtained from naive CD8+ T cells sorted from blood. Receptors originate from a man younger than 35 in good health.

In the case of this clone: The sample contains more than one DNA sequence encoding this CDR3. V usage is TRBV7-9 and J usage is TRBJ1-1; maybe TRBD1 (5 bases). In germline, CDR1 is SEHNR, CDR2 FQNEAQ (reference sequence). The V and J ends lost 3 bases and 3 bases respectively, with 8 bases between them. The CDR3 length is 13 residues. The CDR3 loop is CASSFPGDTEAFF. CDR3 DNA: TGTGCCAGCAGCTTCCCGGGGGACACTGAAGCTTTCTTT.

CDR3 sequence reads: CASSLEGLISYEQYF. CDR3 coding DNA: TGTGCCAGCAGCTTAGAGGGTCTAATATCCTACGAGCAGTACTTC. The chain recombines TRBV7-2 with TRBJ2-7; no firm D call. The length of the CDR3 is 15 residues. Trimming took off 1 base at V and 1 base at J, with 11 bases between the two ends. Germline CDR1 SGHTA, CDR2 FQGNSA.

This chain connects TRBV25-1 to TRBJ2-5; D is unresolved. CDR1 is MGHDK, CDR2 SYGVNS, per germline. The CDR3 covers 13 residues. Between the trimmed V and J ends, which lost 1 base and 3 bases, there was a span of 6 bases. CDR3 protein: CASSELAEETQYF. The CDR3 DNA is TGTGCCAGCAGTGAATTGGCAGAAGAGACCCAGTACTTC. Combining the CDR3 with reference TRBV25-1 and TRBJ2-5 gives the whole variable domain EADIYQTPRYLVIGTGKKITLECSQTMGHDKMYWYQQDPGMELHLIHYSYGVNSTEKGDLSSESTVSRIRTEHFPLTLESARPSHTSQYLCASSELAEETQYFGPGTRLLVL.

V is TRBV28 and J is TRBJ2-1; D might be TRBD2 (6 bases). This CDR3 comprises 11 residues. V was shortened by 10 bases and J by 8 bases, with 12 bases between the two germline ends. CDR1 and CDR2 (germline): MDHEN, SYDVKM. The chain's CDR3 is CATGDWDEQFF. The CDR3 bases are TGTGCCACGGGGGATTGGGATGAGCAGTTCTTC.

This chain connects TRBV27 to TRBJ1-5, with D tentatively TRBD1 (5 bases). The V end lost 0 bases, the J end lost 6 bases, and 12 bases lay between the germline ends. The CDR3 has 15 residues. Germline V gene data show CDR1 as MNHEY and CDR2 as SMNVEV (reference sequence). DNA for the CDR3: TGTGCCAGCAGTTTATCCGGTGCGGGGGGTCAGCCCCAGCATTTT. Protein: CASSLSGAGGQPQHF.

This sequence joins TRBV11-3 and TRBJ1-1; the D gene is possibly TRBD1 (5 bases). V was clipped by 0 bases and J by 4 bases, with 12 bases between them. The CDR3 is made up of 15 amino acids. Germline V gene data show CDR1 as SGHNT and CDR2 as YENEEA. CDR3 sequence: CASSLDVRVGTEAFF. The CDR3 bases are TGTGCCAGCAGCTTAGATGTCAGGGTAGGCACTGAAGCTTTCTTT.

This sequence joins TRBV11-2 and TRBJ1-1; D gene ambiguous. Between the trimmed V and J ends, which lost 5 bases and 7 bases, there was a span of 17 bases. Per the germline V gene, CDR1 is SGHAT and CDR2 is FQNNGV. This CDR3 is built from 14 residues. The CDR3 bases are TGTGCCAGCAGCACCCACGGACCGGCCGATGAAGCTTTCTTT. This sequence encodes CASSTHGPADEAFF.

The V gene is TRBV9, the J gene TRBJ2-7, with TRBD2 matching over 8 bases. Per the germline V gene, CDR1 is SGDLS and CDR2 is YYNGEE. V trimming: 4 bases; J trimming: 3 bases; junction bases outside the gene matches: 9. The CDR3 runs to 15 residues. The CDR3 sequence: CASSPRGSGGYEQYF. The DNA of the CDR3 is TGTGCCAGCAGCCCCCGAGGAAGCGGGGGCTACGAGCAGTACTTC.

The rearrangement joins TRBV4-1 to TRBJ2-2; 11 bases are shared with TRBD2. The V gene end was trimmed by 1 base and the J gene end by 4 bases; junction bases not matched to a gene: 14. Looked up from germline, CDR1 is MGHRA and CDR2 is YSYEKL. The CDR3 is 20 residues long. The CDR3 region has the DNA TGCGCCAGCAGCCAAGTTTCTAGCGGGGGGTCCCATGGAGGCACCGGGGAGCTGTTTTTT. Translating gives CASSQVSSGGSHGGTGELFF.

The rearrangement links TRBV10-1 to TRBJ2-2; 11 nucleotides agree with TRBD2. CDR3 length equals 16 residues. Per germline, CDR1 WNHNN and CDR2 SYGVQD (reference sequence). J was trimmed by 2 bases and V by 8 bases; bases with no gene match: 7. CDR3 loop: CASGDLAGGNTGELFF. The DNA for the CDR3 is TGCGCCAGCGGCGACCTAGCGGGGGGAAACACCGGGGAGCTGTTTTTT.

V and J are TRBV7-9 and TRBJ1-2; TRBD1 is a possible D gene (5 bases). The CDR3 loop spans 15 amino acids. Trimming stripped 5 bases from V and 0 bases from J, with 13 bases between. The germline V gene has CDR1 SEHNR and CDR2 FQNEAQ (reference sequence). In DNA, the CDR3 is TGTGCCAGCAGCATCCGGGACGCAGCTAACTATGGCTACACCTTC. Protein sequence: CASSIRDAANYGYTF.

The chain couples TRBV4-2 to TRBJ2-7; D is undetermined. V lost 0 bases and J lost 3, with 6 bases in between. This CDR3 is 13 amino acids long. Germline V gives CDR1 LGHNA, CDR2 YNFKEQ. The CDR3 nucleotides read TGTGCCAGCAGCCAAGAACAGAACTACGAGCAGTACTTC. The encoded protein is CASSQEQNYEQYF.

The chain combines TRBV15 with TRBJ2-7, with 8 positions matching TRBD1. CDR1 and CDR2 (germline): LNHNV, YYDKDF (reference sequence). V trimming: 0 bases; J trimming: 3 bases; junction bases outside the gene matches: 4. The CDR3 extends over 15 amino acids. The CDR3 bases are TGTGCCACCAGCAGAGATGCAACAGGGGGCTACGAGCAGTACTTC. Protein product: CATSRDATGGYEQYF. The whole variable domain, remainder taken from reference TRBV15 and TRBJ2-7, is DAMVIQNPRYQVTQFGKPVTLSCSQTLNHNVMYWYQQKSSQAPKLLFHYYDKDFNNEADTPDNFQSRRPNTSFCFLDIRSPGLGDTAMYLCATSRDATGGYEQYFGPGTRLTVT.

The chain is built from TRBV6-1 and TRBJ2-3; the match to TRBD2 covers 7 bases. In germline, CDR1 is MNHNS, CDR2 SASEGT. The junction had 7 bases not matched to a gene; V was cut back by 5 bases and J by 2 bases. The CDR3 spans 15 residues. The CDR3 is CASSRLAPFTDTQYF. CDR3 coding DNA: TGTGCCAGCAGTCGACTAGCACCGTTCACAGATACGCAGTATTTT.

There are a few counts of this clone. The identical CDR3 is also encoded by other nucleotide sequences in the sample. The DNA of the CDR3 is TGTGCCAGCAGCCTCGGGGATTCACCCCTCCACTTT. As protein: CASSLGDSPLHF. The chain recombines TRBV7-9 with TRBJ1-6; D gene uncertain. Trimming cost V 5 bases and J 8 bases, with 7 bases left between them. The CDR3 covers 12 residues. Germline assignment: CDR1 SEHNR and CDR2 FQNEAQ (reference sequence). The full variable domain, its missing parts supplied by reference TRBV7-9 and TRBJ1-6, is DTGVSQNPRHKITKRGQNVTFRCDPISEHNRLYWYRQTLGQGPEFLTYFQNEAQLEKSRLLSDRFSAERPKGSFSTLEIQRTEQGDSAMYLCASSLGDSPLHFGNGTRLTVT.

V gene TRBV29-1 combines with J gene TRBJ2-7, with TRBD1 matching over 8 bases. The CDR3 has 13 amino acids. V shed 2 bases, J shed 2 bases, and the junction held 2 bases outside the gene matches. CDR1 is SQVTM, CDR2 ANQGSEA, per germline. The DNA for the CDR3 is TGCAGCGTTGAAAAGGACAGGGCCTACGAGCAGTACTTC. Its protein is CSVEKDRAYEQYF.

The rearrangement joins TRBV7-9 to TRBJ2-1; weak D call: TRBD2 (6 bases). This CDR3 is 14 amino acids long. Trimming cost V 4 bases and J 3 bases, with 10 bases left between them. Germline V gene lookup returns CDR1 SEHNR and CDR2 FQNEAQ (reference sequence). CDR3 sequence reads: CASSSMEGYNEQFF. The DNA for the CDR3 is TGTGCCAGCAGCTCAATGGAGGGCTACAATGAGCAGTTCTTC.

This clone was observed once. The same CDR3 arises from other DNA sequences in this sample as well. V gene TRBV29-1 combines with J gene TRBJ2-1; 7 nucleotides line up with TRBD2. J gave up 1 base and V 1 base, and 4 bases lay outside the gene matches. The CDR3 has 15 residues. In germline, CDR1 is SQVTM, CDR2 ANQGSEA. This CDR3 reads CSVEGASGSYNEQFF. CDR3 nucleotide sequence: TGCAGCGTTGAAGGGGCTAGCGGTTCCTACAATGAGCAGTTCTTC.

The chain couples TRBV5-4 to TRBJ2-3; D ambiguous. The CDR3 totals 15 residues. Between the trimmed V and J ends, which lost 1 base and 2 bases, there was a span of 11 bases. Looked up from germline, CDR1 is SGHNT and CDR2 is YYREEE (reference sequence). The CDR3 DNA is TGTGCCAGCAGCTTGAGCGCAATCTCCACAGATACGCAGTATTTT. Translation: CASSLSAISTDTQYF.

This chain joins TRBV11-2 and TRBJ2-7, with TRBD2 as a possible D gene (6 bases). Germline lookup yields CDR1 SGHAT and CDR2 FQNNGV. This CDR3 comprises 15 residues. V lost 4 bases and J lost 3, with 16 bases in between. This chain's CDR3 is CASSYAGGPHYEQYF. CDR3 in DNA: TGTGCCAGCAGCTACGCCGGGGGTCCCCACTACGAGCAGTACTTC.

This chain joins TRBV5-6 and TRBJ2-7, with D possibly matching TRBD2 (5 bases). This CDR3 region has 16 residues. V shed 4 bases and J shed 3 bases, with 20 bases lying between them. The V gene's germline CDR1 is SGHDT and CDR2 YYEEEE. The CDR3 protein is CASSPPRVVGLYEQYF. The CDR3 DNA follows: TGTGCCAGCAGCCCCCCGCGGGTGGTCGGCCTCTACGAGCAGTACTTC.

The J gene is TRBJ2-7, the V gene TRBV27; D might be TRBD1 (6 bases). The V end was cut by 0 bases, the J end by 1 base, with 13 bases between. CDR3 length equals 16 residues. Germline lookup yields CDR1 MNHEY and CDR2 SMNVEV (reference sequence). CDR3 protein: CASSLSGTLPSYEQYF. CDR3 bases: TGTGCCAGCAGTTTATCCGGGACACTTCCTTCCTACGAGCAGTACTTC.

The DNA for the CDR3 is TGCGCCAGCAGCTTAGGGTATGGGCTCACAGATACGCAGTATTTT. Its translation: CASSLGYGLTDTQYF. This sequence joins TRBV4-1 and TRBJ2-3; D gene ambiguous. CDR1 is MGHRA, CDR2 YSYEKL, per germline. The CDR3 is 15 residues long. Between the trimmed V and J ends, which lost 5 bases and 2 bases, there was a span of 14 bases.

The chain carries TRBV4-3 and TRBJ2-1; D is possibly TRBD2 (5 bases). Looked up from germline, CDR1 is LGHNA and CDR2 is YSLEER. The CDR3 is 16 residues long. With 0 bases removed from V and 2 bases from J, the gap between germline ends came to 11 bases. The CDR3 DNA is TGCGCCAGCAGCCAAGAAGGGAGCGTTCCCTACAATGAGCAGTTCTTC. The encoded protein is CASSQEGSVPYNEQFF.

The rearrangement uses TRBV7-6 and TRBJ2-3; D is uncertain. The CDR3 runs to 14 residues. The V end lost 4 bases, the J end lost 4 bases, and 12 bases lay between the germline ends. Germline assignment: CDR1 SGHVS and CDR2 FNYEAQ. CDR3 protein: CASSSGPGSDTQYF. Written as DNA, the CDR3 is TGTGCCAGCAGCTCTGGTCCGGGTTCAGATACGCAGTATTTT.

The chain has TRBV19 and TRBJ1-1, with no clear D. This CDR3 spans 15 amino acids. Trimming took off 3 bases at V and 1 base at J, with 12 bases between the two ends. Germline V gene sequence: CDR1 LNHDA, CDR2 SQIVND (reference sequence). As DNA, the CDR3 is TGTGCCAGTAGTATTGGGGTTATGGCGAACACTGAAGCTTTCTTT. It yields the protein CASSIGVMANTEAFF.

The V gene is TRBV6-5, the J gene TRBJ1-2, with D possibly matching TRBD1 (5 bases). There are 12 residues in the CDR3. Per the germline V gene, CDR1 is MNHEY and CDR2 is SVGAGI. V lost 4 bases and J 8 bases, leaving 11 bases between the germline ends. CDR3 nucleotides: TGTGCCAGCAGTTCGCCAGGGTGGGGCTACACCTTC. Its protein is CASSSPGWGYTF.

This clone appeared a single time. This sequence joins TRBV19 and TRBJ1-5; D ambiguous. Trimming removed 0 bases from V and 1 base from J, with 7 bases in between. This CDR3 region has 15 residues. CDR1 is LNHDA and CDR2 is SQIVND in the germline V gene (reference sequence). The DNA of the CDR3 is TGTGCCAGTAGTATAGATGCGAGAAGCAATCAGCCCCAGCATTTT. Translating gives CASSIDARSNQPQHF. Looking up the rest from reference TRBV19 and TRBJ1-5 gives the full variable domain: DGGITQSPKYLFRKEGQNVTLSCEQNLNHDAMYWYRQDPGQGLRLIYYSQIVNDFQKGDIAEGYSVSREKKESFPLTVTSAQKNPTAFYLCASSIDARSNQPQHFGDGTRLSIL.

The CDR3 here is CASRTAGGEQYF. The CDR3 region has the DNA TGTGCCAGCAGGACGGCAGGCGGGGAGCAGTACTTC. The gene calls are TRBV5-6 and TRBJ2-7, with D possibly being TRBD2 (5 bases). The CDR3 contains 12 residues. Trimming shortened V by 5 bases and J by 7 bases, and 13 bases separated the two germline ends. CDR1 and CDR2 from the germline V gene are SGHDT and YYEEEE.

As concerns this clone: This sample also contains other DNA sequences that code for the same CDR3. The chain links TRBV9 to TRBJ2-7; the match to TRBD1 covers 8 bases. The CDR3 length is 13 residues. V lost 4 bases, J lost 3 bases, and 3 bases stayed unmatched. In germline, CDR1 is SGDLS, CDR2 YYNGEE. The CDR3 region has the DNA TGTGCCAGCAGCCCTACAGGGGGCTACGAGCAGTACTTC. It yields the protein CASSPTGGYEQYF.